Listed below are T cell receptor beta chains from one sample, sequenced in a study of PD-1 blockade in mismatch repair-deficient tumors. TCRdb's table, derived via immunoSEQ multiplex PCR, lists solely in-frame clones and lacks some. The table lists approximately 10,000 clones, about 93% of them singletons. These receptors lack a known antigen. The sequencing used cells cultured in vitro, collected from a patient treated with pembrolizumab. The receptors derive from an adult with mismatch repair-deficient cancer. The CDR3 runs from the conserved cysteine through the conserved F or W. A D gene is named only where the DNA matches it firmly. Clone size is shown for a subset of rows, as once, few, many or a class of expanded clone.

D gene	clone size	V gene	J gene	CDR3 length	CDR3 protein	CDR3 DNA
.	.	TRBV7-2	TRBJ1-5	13	CASSLRGGQPQHF	TGTGCCAGCAGCTTACGAGGGGGTCAGCCCCAGCATTTT
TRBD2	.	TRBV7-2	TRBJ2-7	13	CASRGGNSYEQYF	TGTGCCAGCAGGGGAGGGAACTCCTACGAGCAGTACTTC
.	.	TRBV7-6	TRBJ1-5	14	CASSLGGARQPQHF	TGTGCCAGCAGCTTGGGGGGGGCTAGGCAGCCCCAGCATTTT
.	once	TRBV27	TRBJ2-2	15	CASSYGPRGTGELFF	TGTGCCAGCAGTTACGGGCCAAGGGGCACCGGGGAGCTGTTTTTT
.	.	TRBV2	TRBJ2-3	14	CASSERIFTDTQYF	TGTGCCAGCAGTGAACGGATATTCACAGATACGCAGTATTTT
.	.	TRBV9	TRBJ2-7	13	CASSVLGDNEQYF	TGTGCCAGCAGCGTATTGGGGGACAACGAGCAGTACTTC
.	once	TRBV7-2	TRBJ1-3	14	CASSAKSLGNTIYF	TGTGCCAGCAGCGCGAAGTCCCTGGGAAACACCATATATTTT
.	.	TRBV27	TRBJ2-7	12	CASRGYGYEQYF	TGTGCCAGCCGCGGGTACGGTTACGAGCAGTACTTC
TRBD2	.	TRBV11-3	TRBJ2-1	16	CASSRGLAGVGNEQFF	TGTGCCAGCAGCCGCGGACTAGCGGGAGTTGGGAATGAGCAGTTCTTC
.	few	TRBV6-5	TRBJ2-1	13	CASSYSRGNEQFF	TGTGCCAGCAGTTACTCCCGCGGGAATGAGCAGTTCTTC
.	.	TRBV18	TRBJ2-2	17	CASSPPELRGFTGELFF	TGTGCCAGCTCACCACCTGAATTAAGAGGGTTCACCGGGGAGCTGTTTTTT
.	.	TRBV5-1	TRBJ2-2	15	CASSPLGINTGELFF	TGCGCCAGCAGCCCCTTGGGGATAAACACCGGGGAGCTGTTTTTT
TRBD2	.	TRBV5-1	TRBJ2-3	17	CASSLVGREGLEDTQYF	TGCGCCAGCAGCTTGGTTGGGCGGGAGGGCCTCGAGGATACGCAGTATTTT
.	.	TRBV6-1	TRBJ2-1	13	CASKGGVYNEQFF	TGTGCCAGCAAGGGGGGAGTGTACAATGAGCAGTTCTTC
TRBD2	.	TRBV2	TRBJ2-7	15	CASRNGGSSLYEQYF	TGTGCCAGCAGAAACGGCGGGAGCTCCCTTTACGAGCAGTACTTC